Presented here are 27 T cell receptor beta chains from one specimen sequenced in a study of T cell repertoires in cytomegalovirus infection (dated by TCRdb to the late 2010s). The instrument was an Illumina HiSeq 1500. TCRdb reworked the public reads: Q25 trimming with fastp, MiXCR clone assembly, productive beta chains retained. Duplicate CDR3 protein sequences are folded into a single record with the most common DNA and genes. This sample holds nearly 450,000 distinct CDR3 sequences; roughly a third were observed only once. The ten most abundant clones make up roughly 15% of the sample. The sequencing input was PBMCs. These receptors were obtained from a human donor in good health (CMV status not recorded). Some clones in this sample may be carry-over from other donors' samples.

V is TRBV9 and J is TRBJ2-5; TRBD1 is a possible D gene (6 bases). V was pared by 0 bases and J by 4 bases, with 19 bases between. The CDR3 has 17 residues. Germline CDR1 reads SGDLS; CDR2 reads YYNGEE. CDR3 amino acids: CASSVGPRGFYLETQYF. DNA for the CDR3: TGTGCCAGCAGCGTAGGTCCCAGGGGCTTTTATCTAGAGACCCAGTACTTC.

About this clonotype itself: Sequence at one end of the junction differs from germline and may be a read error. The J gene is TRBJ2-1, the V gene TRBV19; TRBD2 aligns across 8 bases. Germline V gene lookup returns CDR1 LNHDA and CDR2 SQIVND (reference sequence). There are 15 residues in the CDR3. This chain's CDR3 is CASSIPRGGFYEQVF. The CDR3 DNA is TGTGCCAGTAGTATACCCCGGGGGGGGTTCTATGAGCAGGTCTTC. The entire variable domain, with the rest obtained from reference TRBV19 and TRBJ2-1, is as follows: DGGITQSPKYLFRKEGQNVTLSCEQNLNHDAMYWYRQDPGQGLRLIYYSQIVNDFQKGDIAEGYSVSREKKESFPLTVTSAQKNPTAFYLCASSIPRGGFYEQVFGPGTRLTVL.

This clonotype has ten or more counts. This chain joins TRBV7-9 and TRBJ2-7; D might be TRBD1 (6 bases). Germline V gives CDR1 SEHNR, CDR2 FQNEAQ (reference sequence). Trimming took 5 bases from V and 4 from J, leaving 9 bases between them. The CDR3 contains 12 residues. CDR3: CASSRGQYEQYF. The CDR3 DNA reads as TGTGCCAGCAGCCGAGGACAGTACGAGCAGTACTTC.

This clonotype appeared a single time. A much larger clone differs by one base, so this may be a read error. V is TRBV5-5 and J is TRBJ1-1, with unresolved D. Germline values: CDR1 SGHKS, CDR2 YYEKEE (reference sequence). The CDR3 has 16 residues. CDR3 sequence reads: CASILDILLMNTEAFF. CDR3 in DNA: TGTGCCAGCATCTTGGATATCCTTCTTATGAACACTGAAGCTTTCTTT.

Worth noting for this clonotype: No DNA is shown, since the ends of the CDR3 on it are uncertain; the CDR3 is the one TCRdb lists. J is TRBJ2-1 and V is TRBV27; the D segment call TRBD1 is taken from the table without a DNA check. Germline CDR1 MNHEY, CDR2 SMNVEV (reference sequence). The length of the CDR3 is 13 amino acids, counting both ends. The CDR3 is CASSLVAMGTTFF.

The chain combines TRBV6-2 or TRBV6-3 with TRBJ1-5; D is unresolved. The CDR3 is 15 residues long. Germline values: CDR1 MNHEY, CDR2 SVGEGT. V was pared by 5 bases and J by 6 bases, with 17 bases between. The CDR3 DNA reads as TGTGCCAGCAGTCCCCAGGTCACCCTGGGTCAGCCCCAGCATTTT. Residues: CASSPQVTLGQPQHF.

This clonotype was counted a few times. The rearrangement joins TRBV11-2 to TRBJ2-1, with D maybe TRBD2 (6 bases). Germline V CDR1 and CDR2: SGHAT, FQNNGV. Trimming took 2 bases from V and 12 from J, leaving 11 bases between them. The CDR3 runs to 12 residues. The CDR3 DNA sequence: TGTGCCAGCAGCTTAACTCAGGGAGGGCAGTTCTTC. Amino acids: CASSLTQGGQFF.

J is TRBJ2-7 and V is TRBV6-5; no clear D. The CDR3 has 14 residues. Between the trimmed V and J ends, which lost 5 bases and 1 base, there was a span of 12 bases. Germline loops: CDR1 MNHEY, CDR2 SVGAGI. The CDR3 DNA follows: TGTGCCAGCAGTCCGTGGATGGCTTCCTACGAGCAGTACTTC. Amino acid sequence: CASSPWMASYEQYF.

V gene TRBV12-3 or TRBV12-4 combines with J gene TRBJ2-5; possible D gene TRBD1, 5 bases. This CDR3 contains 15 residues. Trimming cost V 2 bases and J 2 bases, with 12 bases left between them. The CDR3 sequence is CASSLTTAGQETQYF. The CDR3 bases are TGTGCCAGCAGTTTAACGACTGCAGGGCAAGAGACCCAGTACTTC.

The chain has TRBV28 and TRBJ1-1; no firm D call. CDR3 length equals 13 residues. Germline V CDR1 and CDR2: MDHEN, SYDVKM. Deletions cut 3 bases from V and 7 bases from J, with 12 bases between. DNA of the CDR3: TGTGCCAGCAGTTTGACGGGGATCAGTGAAGCTTTCTTT. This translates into CASSLTGISEAFF.

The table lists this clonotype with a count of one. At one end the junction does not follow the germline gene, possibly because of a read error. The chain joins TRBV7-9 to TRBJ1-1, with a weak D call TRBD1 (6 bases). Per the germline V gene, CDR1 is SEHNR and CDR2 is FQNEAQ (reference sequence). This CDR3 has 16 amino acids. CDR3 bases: TGTGCCAGCAGCTCCGAGGCGGGGGCGATGAACACTGAAGCTTTATTT. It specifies CASSSEAGAMNTEALF.

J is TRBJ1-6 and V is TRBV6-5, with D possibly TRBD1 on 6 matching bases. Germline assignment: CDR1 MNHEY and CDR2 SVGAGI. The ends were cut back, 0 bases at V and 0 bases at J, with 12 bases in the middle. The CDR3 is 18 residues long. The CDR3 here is CASSYSVGAGSYNSPLHF. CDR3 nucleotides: TGTGCCAGCAGTTACTCTGTGGGGGCTGGCTCCTATAATTCACCCCTCCACTTT.

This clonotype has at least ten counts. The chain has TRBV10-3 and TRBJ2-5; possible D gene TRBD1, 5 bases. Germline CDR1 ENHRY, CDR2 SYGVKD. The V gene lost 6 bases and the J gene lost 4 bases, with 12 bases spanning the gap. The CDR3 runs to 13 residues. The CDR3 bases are TGTGCCATCAGCTCAGGGATTGGAGAGACCCAGTACTTC. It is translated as CAISSGIGETQYF.

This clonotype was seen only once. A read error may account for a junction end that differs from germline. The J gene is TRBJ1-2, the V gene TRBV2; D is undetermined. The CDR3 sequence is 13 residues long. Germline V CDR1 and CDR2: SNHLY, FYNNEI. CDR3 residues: CARSDVTIYGYTF. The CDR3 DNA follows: TGTGCCAGAAGTGATGTAACGATTTATGGCTACACCTTC.

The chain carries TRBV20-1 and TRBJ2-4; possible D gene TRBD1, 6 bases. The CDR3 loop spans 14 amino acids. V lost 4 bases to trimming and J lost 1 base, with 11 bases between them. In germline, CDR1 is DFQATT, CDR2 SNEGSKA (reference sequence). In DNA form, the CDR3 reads TGCAGTGCTACAGGGGACCCGGCCAAAAACATTCAGTACTTC. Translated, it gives CSATGDPAKNIQYF.

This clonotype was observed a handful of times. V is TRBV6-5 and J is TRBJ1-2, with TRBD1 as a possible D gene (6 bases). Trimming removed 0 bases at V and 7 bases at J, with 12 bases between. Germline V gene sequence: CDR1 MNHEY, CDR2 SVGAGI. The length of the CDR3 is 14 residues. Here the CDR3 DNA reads TGTGCCAGCAGTTACTCACAGGGATACGGTGGCTACACCTTC. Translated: CASSYSQGYGGYTF.

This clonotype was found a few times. The CDR3 DNA reads TGTGCCAGCAGCTCCTCCCTGGACTGGAGCTCCTATAATTCACCCCTCCACTTT. As protein: CASSSSLDWSSYNSPLHF. This sequence joins TRBV7-2 and TRBJ1-6, with D unresolved. Germline CDR1 and CDR2: SGHTA and FQGNSA. V lost 4 bases, J lost 0 bases, and 16 bases lay in between. This CDR3 contains 18 residues. The full variable domain, rest sourced from reference TRBV7-2 and TRBJ1-6, is GAGVSQSPSNKVTEKGKDVELRCDPISGHTALYWYRQSLGQGLEFLIYFQGNSAPDKSGLPSDRFSAERTGGSVSTLTIQRTQQEDSAVYLCASSSSLDWSSYNSPLHFGNGTRLTVT.

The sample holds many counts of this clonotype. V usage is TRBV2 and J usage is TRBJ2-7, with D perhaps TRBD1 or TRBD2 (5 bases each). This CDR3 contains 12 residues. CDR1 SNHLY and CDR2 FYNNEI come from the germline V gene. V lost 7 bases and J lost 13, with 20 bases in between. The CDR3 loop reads CASKKSGTKGYF. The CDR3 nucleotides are TGTGCCAGCAAAAAGTCCGGGACGAAGGGTTACTTC.

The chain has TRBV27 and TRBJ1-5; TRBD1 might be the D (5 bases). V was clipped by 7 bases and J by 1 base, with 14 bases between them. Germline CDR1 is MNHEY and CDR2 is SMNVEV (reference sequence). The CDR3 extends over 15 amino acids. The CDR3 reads CASKSGWGSNQPQHF. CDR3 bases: TGTGCCAGCAAGTCCGGGTGGGGGAGCAATCAGCCCCAGCATTTT.

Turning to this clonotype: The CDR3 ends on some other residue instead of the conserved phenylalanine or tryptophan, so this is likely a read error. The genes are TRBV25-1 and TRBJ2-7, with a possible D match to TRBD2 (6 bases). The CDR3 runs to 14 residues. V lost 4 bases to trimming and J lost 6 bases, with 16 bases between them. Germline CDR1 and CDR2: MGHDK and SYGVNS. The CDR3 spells CASSVPGTSSEQYC. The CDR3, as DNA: TGTGCCAGCAGTGTTCCGGGGACTTCATCCGAGCAGTACTGC.

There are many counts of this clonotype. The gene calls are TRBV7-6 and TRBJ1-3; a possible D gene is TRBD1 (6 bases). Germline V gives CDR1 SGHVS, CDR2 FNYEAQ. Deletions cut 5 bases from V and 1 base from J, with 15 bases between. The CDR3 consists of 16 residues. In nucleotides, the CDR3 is TGTGCCAGCAGCCGGGACAACATTGGGTCTGGAAACACCATATATTTT. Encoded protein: CASSRDNIGSGNTIYF.

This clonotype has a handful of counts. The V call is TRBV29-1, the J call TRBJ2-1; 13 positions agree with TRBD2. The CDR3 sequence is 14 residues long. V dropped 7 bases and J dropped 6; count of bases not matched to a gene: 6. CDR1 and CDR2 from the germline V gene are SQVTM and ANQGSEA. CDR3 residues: CSGLGTSGVNEQFF. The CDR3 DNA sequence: TGCAGCGGACTCGGGACTAGCGGGGTCAATGAGCAGTTCTTC.

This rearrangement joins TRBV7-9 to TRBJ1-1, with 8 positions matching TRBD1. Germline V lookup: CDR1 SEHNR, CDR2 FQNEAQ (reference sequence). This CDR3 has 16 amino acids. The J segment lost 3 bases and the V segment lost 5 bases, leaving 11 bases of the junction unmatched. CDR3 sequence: CASSPKTQGAHTEAFF. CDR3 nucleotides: TGTGCCAGCAGCCCCAAGACGCAGGGGGCACACACTGAAGCTTTCTTT.

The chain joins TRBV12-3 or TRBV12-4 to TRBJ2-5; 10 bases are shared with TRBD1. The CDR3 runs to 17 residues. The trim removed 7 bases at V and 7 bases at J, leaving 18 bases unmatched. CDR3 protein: CASTPRGQGRLVGTQYF. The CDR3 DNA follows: TGTGCCAGCACCCCCCGGGGACAGGGGCGGCTTGTAGGGACCCAGTACTTC.

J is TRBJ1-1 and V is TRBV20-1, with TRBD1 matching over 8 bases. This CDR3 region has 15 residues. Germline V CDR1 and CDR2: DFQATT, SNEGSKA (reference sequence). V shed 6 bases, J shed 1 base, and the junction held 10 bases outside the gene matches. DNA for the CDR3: TGCAGTGCAAACGGACAGGGCCACGGGAACACTGAAGCTTTCTTT. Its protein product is CSANGQGHGNTEAFF.

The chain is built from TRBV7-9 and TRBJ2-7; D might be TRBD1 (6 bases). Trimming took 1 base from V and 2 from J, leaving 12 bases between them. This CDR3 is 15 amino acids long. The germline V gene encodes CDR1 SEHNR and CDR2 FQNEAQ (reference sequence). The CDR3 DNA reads TGTGCCAGCAGCTTAGATAAGGGGGACGCCTACGAGCAGTACTTC. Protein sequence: CASSLDKGDAYEQYF. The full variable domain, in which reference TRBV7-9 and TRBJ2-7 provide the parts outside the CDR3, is DTGVSQNPRHKITKRGQNVTFRCDPISEHNRLYWYRQTLGQGPEFLTYFQNEAQLEKSRLLSDRFSAERPKGSFSTLEIQRTEQGDSAMYLCASSLDKGDAYEQYFGPGTRLTVT.

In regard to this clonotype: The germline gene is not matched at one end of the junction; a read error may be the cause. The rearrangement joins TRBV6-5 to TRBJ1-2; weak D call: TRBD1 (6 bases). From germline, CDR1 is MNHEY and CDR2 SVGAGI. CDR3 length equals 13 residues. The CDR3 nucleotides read TGTGCCAGCAGTTTAGCAGGGGTGAAAGGCTCCACCTTC. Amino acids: CASSLAGVKGSTF.